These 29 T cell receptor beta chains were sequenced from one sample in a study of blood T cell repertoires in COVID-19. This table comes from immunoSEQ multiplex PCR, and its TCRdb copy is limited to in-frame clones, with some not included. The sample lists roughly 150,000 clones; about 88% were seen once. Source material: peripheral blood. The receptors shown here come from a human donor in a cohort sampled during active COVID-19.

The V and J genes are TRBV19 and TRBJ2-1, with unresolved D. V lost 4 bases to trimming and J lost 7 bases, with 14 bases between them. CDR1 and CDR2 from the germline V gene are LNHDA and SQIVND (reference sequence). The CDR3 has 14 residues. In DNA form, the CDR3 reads TGTGCCAGTAGTAGAGGATTTTCTGGGAATGAGCAGTTCTTC. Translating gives CASSRGFSGNEQFF.

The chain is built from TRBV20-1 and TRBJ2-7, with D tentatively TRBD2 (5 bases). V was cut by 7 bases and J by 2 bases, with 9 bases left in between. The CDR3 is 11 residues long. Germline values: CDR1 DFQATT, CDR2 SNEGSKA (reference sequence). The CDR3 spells CSGLAAYEQYF. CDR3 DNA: TGCAGTGGCCTAGCTGCCTACGAGCAGTACTTC.

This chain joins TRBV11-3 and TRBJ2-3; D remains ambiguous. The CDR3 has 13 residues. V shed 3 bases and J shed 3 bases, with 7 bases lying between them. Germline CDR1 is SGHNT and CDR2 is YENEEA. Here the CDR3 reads CASSFGSTDTQYF. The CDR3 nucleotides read TGTGCCAGCAGCTTCGGGTCTACAGATACGCAGTATTTT.

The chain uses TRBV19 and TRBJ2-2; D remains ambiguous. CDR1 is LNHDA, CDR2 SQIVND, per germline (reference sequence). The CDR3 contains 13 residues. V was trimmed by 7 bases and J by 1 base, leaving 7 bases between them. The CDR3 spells CASNHGNTGELFF. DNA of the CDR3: TGTGCCAGTAATCACGGGAACACCGGGGAGCTGTTTTTT.

CDR3 amino acids: CASSPREGNNYGYTF. The CDR3 DNA follows: TGTGCCAGCAGTCCTAGGGAGGGGAATAACTATGGCTACACCTTC. The chain employs TRBV27 and TRBJ1-2, with D possibly matching TRBD1 (5 bases). Looked up from germline, CDR1 is MNHEY and CDR2 is SMNVEV (reference sequence). CDR3 size: 15 residues. Trimming pared 5 bases from V and 1 base from J, leaving 14 bases between.

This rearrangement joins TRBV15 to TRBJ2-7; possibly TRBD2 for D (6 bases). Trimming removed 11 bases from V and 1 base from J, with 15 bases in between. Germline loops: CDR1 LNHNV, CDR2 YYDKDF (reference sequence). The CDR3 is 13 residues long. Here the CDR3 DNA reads TGTGCCTTATGGGGACTGGAATCCTACGAGCAGTACTTC. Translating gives CALWGLESYEQYF.

CDR3 protein: CASSQEKTWVAGGNQPQHF. CDR3 bases: TGTGCCAGCAGCCAAGAAAAGACATGGGTGGCCGGGGGCAATCAGCCCCAGCATTTT. This rearrangement joins TRBV14 to TRBJ1-5; D is unresolved. Between the trimmed V and J ends, which lost 0 bases and 2 bases, there was a span of 20 bases. The CDR3 sequence is 19 residues long. Germline V gives CDR1 SGHDN, CDR2 FVKESK.

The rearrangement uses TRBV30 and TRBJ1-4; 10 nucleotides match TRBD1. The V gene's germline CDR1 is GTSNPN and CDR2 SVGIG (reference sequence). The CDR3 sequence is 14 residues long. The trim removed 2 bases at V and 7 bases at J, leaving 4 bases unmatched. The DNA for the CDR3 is TGTGCCTGGAGTCCCGGGACAGGGGCTGAAAAACTGTTTTTT. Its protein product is CAWSPGTGAEKLFF.

The DNA of the CDR3 is TGTGCCAGCAGCCGGGCGGGAGGAGAGACCCAGTACTTC. Translating gives CASSRAGGETQYF. The rearrangement uses TRBV11-3 and TRBJ2-5; 8 nucleotides agree with TRBD2. CDR1 and CDR2 from the germline V gene are SGHNT and YENEEA. With 5 bases clipped from V and 4 bases from J, the junction kept 3 bases outside the gene matches. This CDR3 is built from 13 residues.

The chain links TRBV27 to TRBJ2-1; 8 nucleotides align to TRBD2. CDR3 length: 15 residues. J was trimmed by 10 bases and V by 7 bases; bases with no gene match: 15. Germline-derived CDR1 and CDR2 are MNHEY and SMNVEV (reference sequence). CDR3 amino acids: CASTISGTQTREQFF. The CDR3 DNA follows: TGTGCCAGCACTATTAGCGGGACCCAAACCCGGGAGCAGTTCTTC.

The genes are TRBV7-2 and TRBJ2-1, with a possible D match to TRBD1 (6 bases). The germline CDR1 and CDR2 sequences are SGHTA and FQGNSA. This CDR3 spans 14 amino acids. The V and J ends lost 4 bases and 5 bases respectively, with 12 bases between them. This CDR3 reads CASSSFGQHNEQFF. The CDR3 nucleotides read TGTGCCAGCAGCTCCTTCGGACAGCACAATGAGCAGTTCTTC. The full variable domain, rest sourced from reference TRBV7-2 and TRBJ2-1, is GAGVSQSPSNKVTEKGKDVELRCDPISGHTALYWYRQSLGQGLEFLIYFQGNSAPDKSGLPSDRFSAERTGGSVSTLTIQRTQQEDSAVYLCASSSFGQHNEQFFGPGTRLTVL.

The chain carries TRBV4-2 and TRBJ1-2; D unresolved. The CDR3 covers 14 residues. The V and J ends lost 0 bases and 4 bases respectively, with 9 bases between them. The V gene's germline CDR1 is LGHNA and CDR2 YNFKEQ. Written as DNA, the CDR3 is TGTGCCAGCAGCCAAGATATAGGAGGCTATGGCTACACCTTC. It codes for CASSQDIGGYGYTF.

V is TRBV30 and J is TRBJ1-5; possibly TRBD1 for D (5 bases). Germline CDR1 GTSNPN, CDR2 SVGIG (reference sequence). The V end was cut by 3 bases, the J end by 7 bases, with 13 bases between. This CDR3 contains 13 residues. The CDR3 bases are TGTGCCTGGAGCCCTCAGGGAGGACAGCCCCAGCATTTT. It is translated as CAWSPQGGQPQHF. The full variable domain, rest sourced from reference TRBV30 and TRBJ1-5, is SQTIHQWPATLVQPVGSPLSLECTVEGTSNPNLYWYRQAAGRGLQLLFYSVGIGQISSEVPQNLSASRPQDRQFILSSKKLLLSDSGFYLCAWSPQGGQPQHFGDGTRLSIL.

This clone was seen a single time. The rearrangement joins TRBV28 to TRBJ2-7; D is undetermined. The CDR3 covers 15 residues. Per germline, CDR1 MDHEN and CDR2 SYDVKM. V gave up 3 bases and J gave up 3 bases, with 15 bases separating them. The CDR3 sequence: CASSFKSLSLYEQYF. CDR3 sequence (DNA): TGTGCCAGCAGTTTCAAAAGCCTATCCCTCTACGAGCAGTACTTC.

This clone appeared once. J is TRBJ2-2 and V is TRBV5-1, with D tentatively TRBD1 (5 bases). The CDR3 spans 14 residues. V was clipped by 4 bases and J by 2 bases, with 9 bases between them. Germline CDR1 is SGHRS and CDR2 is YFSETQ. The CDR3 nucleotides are TGCGCCAGCAGCCCGACAGTAAACACCGGGGAGCTGTTTTTT. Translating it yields CASSPTVNTGELFF.

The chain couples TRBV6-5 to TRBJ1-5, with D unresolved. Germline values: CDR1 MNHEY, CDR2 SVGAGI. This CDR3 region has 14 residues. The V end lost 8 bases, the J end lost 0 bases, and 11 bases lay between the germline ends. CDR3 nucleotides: TGTGCCAGCTGGGAGAGACTTAGCAATCAGCCCCAGCATTTT. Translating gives CASWERLSNQPQHF.

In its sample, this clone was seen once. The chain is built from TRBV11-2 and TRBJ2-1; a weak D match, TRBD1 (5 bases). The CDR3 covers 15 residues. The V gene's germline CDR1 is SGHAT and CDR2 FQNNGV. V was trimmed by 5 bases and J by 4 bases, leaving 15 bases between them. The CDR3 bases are TGTGCCAGCAGCCCTCCCCAGGGTGATTACAATGAGCAGTTCTTC. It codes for CASSPPQGDYNEQFF.

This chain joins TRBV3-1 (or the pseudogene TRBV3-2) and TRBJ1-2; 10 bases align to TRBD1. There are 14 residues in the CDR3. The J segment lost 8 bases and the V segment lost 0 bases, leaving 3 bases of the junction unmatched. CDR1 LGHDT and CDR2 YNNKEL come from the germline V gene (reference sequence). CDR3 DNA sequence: TGTGCCAGCAGCCAAGAAGGACAGGGGGACGGCTACACCTTC. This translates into CASSQEGQGDGYTF.

Written as DNA, the CDR3 is TGTGCCAGCATCTCTAACGCGGGGGGTCTCCACAATCAGCCCCAGCATTTT. This sequence encodes CASISNAGGLHNQPQHF. This sequence joins TRBV28 and TRBJ1-5; tentatively, D is TRBD1 (5 bases). The CDR3 extends over 17 amino acids. The V end lost 7 bases, the J end lost 3 bases, and 22 bases lay between the germline ends. Germline CDR1 is MDHEN and CDR2 is SYDVKM. The entire variable domain, with the rest obtained from reference TRBV28 and TRBJ1-5, is as follows: DVKVTQSSRYLVKRTGEKVFLECVQDMDHENMFWYRQDPGLGLRLIYFSYDVKMKEKGDIPEGYSVSREKKERFSLILESASTNQTSMYLCASISNAGGLHNQPQHFGDGTRLSIL.

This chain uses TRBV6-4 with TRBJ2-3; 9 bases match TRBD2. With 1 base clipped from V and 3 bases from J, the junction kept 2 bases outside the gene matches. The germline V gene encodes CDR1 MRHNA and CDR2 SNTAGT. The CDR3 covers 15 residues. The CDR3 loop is CASSDLAGGTDTQYF. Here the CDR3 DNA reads TGTGCCAGCAGTGACTTGGCGGGGGGGACAGATACGCAGTATTTT.

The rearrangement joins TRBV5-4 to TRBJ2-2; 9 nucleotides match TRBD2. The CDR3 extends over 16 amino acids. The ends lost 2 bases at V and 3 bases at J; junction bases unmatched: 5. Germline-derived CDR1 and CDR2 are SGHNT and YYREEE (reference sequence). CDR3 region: CASSFGGGEYTGELFF. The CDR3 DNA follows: TGTGCCAGCAGCTTTGGCGGGGGGGAATACACCGGGGAGCTGTTTTTT.

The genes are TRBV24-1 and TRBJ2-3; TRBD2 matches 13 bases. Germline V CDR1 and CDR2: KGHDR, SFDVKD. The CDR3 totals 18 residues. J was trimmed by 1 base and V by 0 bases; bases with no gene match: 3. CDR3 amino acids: CATSDLPTSGRGTDTQYF. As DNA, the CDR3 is TGTGCCACCAGTGATTTGCCTACTAGCGGGAGGGGCACAGATACGCAGTATTTT.

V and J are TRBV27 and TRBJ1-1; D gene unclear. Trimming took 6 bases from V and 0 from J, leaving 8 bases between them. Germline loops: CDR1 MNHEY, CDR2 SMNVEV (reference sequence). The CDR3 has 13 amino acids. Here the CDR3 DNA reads TGTGCCAGCAGACAGACCATGAACACTGAAGCTTTCTTT. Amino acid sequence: CASRQTMNTEAFF.

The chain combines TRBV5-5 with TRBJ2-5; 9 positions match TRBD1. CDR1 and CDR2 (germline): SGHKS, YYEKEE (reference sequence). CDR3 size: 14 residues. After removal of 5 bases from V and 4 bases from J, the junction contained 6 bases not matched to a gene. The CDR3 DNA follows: TGTGCCAGCAGTGGGACAGGGACGGGAGAGACCCAGTACTTC. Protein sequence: CASSGTGTGETQYF.

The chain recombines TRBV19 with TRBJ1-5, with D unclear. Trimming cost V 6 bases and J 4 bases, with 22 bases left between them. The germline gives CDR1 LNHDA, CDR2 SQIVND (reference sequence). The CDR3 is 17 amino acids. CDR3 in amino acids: CASSPAGFTSENQPQHF. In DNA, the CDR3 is TGTGCCAGTAGCCCCGCGGGGTTTACCTCAGAAAATCAGCCCCAGCATTTT.

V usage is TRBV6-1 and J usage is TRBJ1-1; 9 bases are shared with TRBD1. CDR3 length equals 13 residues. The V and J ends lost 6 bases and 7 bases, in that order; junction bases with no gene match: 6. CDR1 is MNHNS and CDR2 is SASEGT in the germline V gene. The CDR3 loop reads CASSLTGGREAFF. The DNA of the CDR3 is TGTGCCAGCAGCCTAACAGGGGGCCGTGAAGCTTTCTTT.

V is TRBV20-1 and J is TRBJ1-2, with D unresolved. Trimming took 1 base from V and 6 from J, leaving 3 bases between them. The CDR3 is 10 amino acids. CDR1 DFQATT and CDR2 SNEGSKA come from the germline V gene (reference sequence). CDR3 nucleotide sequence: TGCAGTGCTAGAGCAGATGGCTACACCTTC. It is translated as CSARADGYTF.

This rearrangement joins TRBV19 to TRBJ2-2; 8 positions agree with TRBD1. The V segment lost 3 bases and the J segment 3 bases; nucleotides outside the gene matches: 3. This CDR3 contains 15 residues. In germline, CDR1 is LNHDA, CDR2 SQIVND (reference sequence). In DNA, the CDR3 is TGTGCCAGTAGTATCACAGGGGGACACACCGGGGAGCTGTTTTTT. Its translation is CASSITGGHTGELFF.

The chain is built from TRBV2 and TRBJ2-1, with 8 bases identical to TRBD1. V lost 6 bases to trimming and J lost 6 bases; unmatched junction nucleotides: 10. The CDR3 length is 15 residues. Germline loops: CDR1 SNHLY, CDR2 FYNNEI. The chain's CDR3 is CASRWGQGASNEQFF. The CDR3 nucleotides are TGTGCCAGCAGGTGGGGGCAGGGGGCGAGCAATGAGCAGTTCTTC. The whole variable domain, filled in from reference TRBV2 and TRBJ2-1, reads EPEVTQTPSHQVTQMGQEVILRCVPISNHLYFYWYRQILGQKVEFLVSFYNNEISEKSEIFDDQFSVERPDGSNFTLKIRSTKLEDSAMYFCASRWGQGASNEQFFGPGTRLTVL.